This T cell receptor beta chain was captured in a study of blood T cell repertoires in COVID-19. Authors' data handling: Reference gene primers were amplified, and this amplification served to estimate nucleated cell counts. The assay was immunoSEQ multiplex PCR, and TCRdb's table has in-frame clones only and misses some. The DNA gave D and trimming, while V, J and clone size come from that table. The top ten hold roughly 13% of the sample, which has tens of thousands of clones, over 65% seen once. This CDR3 contains 11 residues. Germline V gene data show CDR1 as DFQATT and CDR2 as SNEGSKA (reference sequence).

This chain uses TRBV20-1 with TRBJ2-7; possibly TRBD2 for D (5 bases). The sequenced sample was peripheral blood. The TCR was taken from a human donor in a cohort sampled during active COVID-19. The CDR3 reads CRVTSGHEQYF. The CDR3 nucleotides read TGCAGGGTTACTAGTGGCCACGAGCAGTACTTC.